The 5 T cell receptor beta chains presented below share a single source sample, sequenced in a study of T-cell reconstitution after alpha-beta-depleted transplantation in children. As it was prepared, the TCRbeta library received unique molecular identifiers. TCRdb ran MiXCR on the PCR reads and lists one entry per CDR3 protein. The sample includes some 220,000 distinct CDR3 sequences, roughly 9% of them seen just once. The sample in question was PBMCs from the stem cell graft donor, obtained from the stem cell graft. These receptors were taken from a human donor who donated a stem cell graft to a child with acute lymphoblastic leukemia.

The sample holds a few counts of this clonotype. The chain combines TRBV12-3 or TRBV12-4 with TRBJ2-5; D remains unclear. This CDR3 is built from 13 residues. Trimming shortened V by 5 bases and J by 5 bases, and 12 bases separated the two germline ends. CDR3 coding DNA: TGTGCCAGCAGTCCGACTGGGATGGAGACCCAGTACTTC. It specifies CASSPTGMETQYF.

Ten or more counts support this clonotype. This chain joins TRBV6-5 and TRBJ1-5; D might be TRBD1 (6 bases). V dropped 5 bases and J dropped 4 bases, with 12 bases sitting between them. The CDR3 totals 14 residues. CDR1 and CDR2 (germline): MNHEY, SVGAGI. CDR3 bases: TGTGCCAGCAGTCCCGGACAGAAAAATCAGCCCCAGCATTTT. It specifies CASSPGQKNQPQHF.

This clonotype was recorded a few times. The junction and the germline gene differ at one end; a read error may be behind it. V usage is TRBV28 and J usage is TRBJ1-5, with D unresolved. This CDR3 is built from 12 residues. Germline values: CDR1 MDHEN, CDR2 SYDVKM. CDR3 DNA sequence: TGTGCCAGCAATCTGGAGGCTCAGTCCCAGCATTTT. Its translation: CASNLEAQSQHF. The full variable domain, its missing parts supplied by reference TRBV28 and TRBJ1-5, is DVKVTQSSRYLVKRTGEKVFLECVQDMDHENMFWYRQDPGLGLRLIYFSYDVKMKEKGDIPEGYSVSREKKERFSLILESASTNQTSMYLCASNLEAQSQHFGDGTRLSIL.

This clonotype was seen only a few times. The V gene is TRBV6-5, the J gene TRBJ1-5, with 12 bases that match TRBD1. This CDR3 has 18 residues. The germline CDR1 and CDR2 sequences are MNHEY and SVGAGI. V lost 2 bases to trimming and J lost 7 bases; unmatched junction nucleotides: 12. The CDR3 sequence: CASSYPGQGANPGQPQHF. The CDR3, as DNA: TGTGCCAGCAGTTACCCGGGACAGGGGGCTAATCCTGGCCAGCCCCAGCATTTT.

This clonotype has just a few counts. CDR3 amino acids: CASRPSGRETQYF. CDR3 in DNA: TGTGCCAGCAGGCCCAGCGGGCGTGAGACCCAGTACTTC. The chain uses TRBV12-3 or TRBV12-4 and TRBJ2-5; possible D gene TRBD2, 6 bases. Trimming stripped 6 bases from V and 5 bases from J, with 13 bases between. This CDR3 comprises 13 residues.